This T cell receptor beta chain was retrieved from a study of TIL therapy for anti-PD-1-resistant metastatic lung cancer. This clone was detected only a few times. Germline V lookup: CDR1 SGHDN, CDR2 FVKESK. The CDR3 loop spans 17 amino acids. The V end lost 1 base, the J end lost 1 base, and 16 bases lay between the germline ends. This sample's time point: pre-treatment sample, taken before nivolumab and TIL therapy. The immunoSEQ assay was v3. The method was immunoSEQ multiplex PCR; TCRdb's version includes in-frame clones alone and lacks a portion of them. The sample records 50,000 to 70,000 clones, roughly 69% being singletons.

The specimen comprised blood, sampled at baseline. The TCR was taken from a person between 25 and 80 years old with non-small cell lung cancer. The chain employs TRBV14 and TRBJ1-1; weak D call: TRBD1 (5 bases). CDR3 residues: CASSQVGDGDWNTEAFF. The CDR3 DNA reads as TGTGCCAGCAGCCAAGTAGGGGATGGGGACTGGAACACTGAAGCTTTCTTT.